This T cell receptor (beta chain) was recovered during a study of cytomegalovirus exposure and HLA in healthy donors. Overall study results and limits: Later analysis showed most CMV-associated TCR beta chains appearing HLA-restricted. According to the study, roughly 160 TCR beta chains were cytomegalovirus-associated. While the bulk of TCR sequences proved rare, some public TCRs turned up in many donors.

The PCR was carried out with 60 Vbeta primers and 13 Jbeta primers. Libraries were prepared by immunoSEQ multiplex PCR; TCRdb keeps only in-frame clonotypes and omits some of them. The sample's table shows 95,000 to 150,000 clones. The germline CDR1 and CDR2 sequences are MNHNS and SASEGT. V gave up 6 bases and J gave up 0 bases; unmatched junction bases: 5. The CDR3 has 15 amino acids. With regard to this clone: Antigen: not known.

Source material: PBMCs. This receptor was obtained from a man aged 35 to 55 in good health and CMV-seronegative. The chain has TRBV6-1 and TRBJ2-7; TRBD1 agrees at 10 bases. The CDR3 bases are TGTGCCAGCAGCAGGACAGGGGGTTCCTCCTACGAGCAGTACTTC. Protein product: CASSRTGGSSYEQYF.